This TCR beta chain is from a study of T cells in Graves' hyperthyroidism and ophthalmopathy. Overall study findings and caveats: Before onset, by a median of around six months, the model predicted ophthalmopathy.

This clonotype was picked up a small number of times. Its target is not known. The PBMCs were sourced from fresh peripheral blood (approximately 9.6 ml). The investigators amplified TCR beta CDR3 regions from RNA transcripts. First-round RT-PCR targeting the TCR CDR3 was performed with the HTBI primer set. MiXCR, run by TCRdb on the multiplex PCR reads, gives a single entry per CDR3 protein. The table has 500,000 to 550,000 distinct CDR3 sequences, about 20% seen once. The TCR sequence derives from a middle-aged man with Graves' ophthalmopathy. Sequencing input: blood.

CDR3 DNA: TGCGCCAGCAGCTTGGGGCCCGACGGGGGCTACACCTTC. It encodes CASSLGPDGGYTF. The rearrangement joins TRBV5-1 to TRBJ1-2; D is unresolved. Trimming cost V 0 bases and J 8 bases, with 11 bases left between them. The CDR3 runs 13 residues. From germline, CDR1 is SGHRS and CDR2 YFSETQ.